Reported below is one T cell receptor beta chain. The antigen is undetermined. This sample is part of a study of cytomegalovirus exposure and HLA in healthy donors. Study in general: Some 85 million unique TCRs, all from HLA-typed donors, were included in an early release of the data. Study-level points and caveats: Researchers catalogued around 150 TCR beta chains as cytomegalovirus-associated. The study dropped some indistinguishable V segments, TRBV6-2 and TRBV6-3 among them. Segments of the TCR beta V type were, in most cases, productive about 90% or about 30% of the time in an earlier analysis.

V lost 0 bases and J lost 3, with 20 bases in between. Germline V gives CDR1 LNHDA, CDR2 SQIVND (reference sequence). CDR3 length equals 18 residues. Primers: 60 Vbeta forward and 13 Jbeta reverse. Sequencing used immunoSEQ multiplex PCR; TCRdb keeps in-frame clones, though not all of them. The sample yields around 140,000 clones, around 82% seen once. Sequenced: PBMCs. The chain joins TRBV19 to TRBJ1-1; no clear D. The source is a man over 45 in good health and CMV-seronegative. As DNA, the CDR3 is TGTGCCAGTAGTATAGATCCCACGGCCGCGGGAGTCCACACTGAAGCTTTCTTT. It translates to CASSIDPTAAGVHTEAFF.